Presented here are 11 T cell receptor beta chains from one specimen sequenced in a study of shared clonotypes between healthy human individuals. CD45RO-negative, CCR7-selected cells formed the naive CD8 fraction, which excluded terminally differentiated effector memory CD45RA+ cells. TCRdb keeps only in-frame clones here, not all; method: immunoSEQ multiplex PCR. The table has some 2,100,000 clones, 85% to 95% seen once. The sample taken for sequencing was naive CD8+ T cells from PBMCs. The receptors stem from a young man in good health. Some clones in this sample may be carry-over from other donors' samples.

The chain uses TRBV9 and TRBJ2-3; D not resolved. The CDR3 is made up of 14 amino acids. Trimming removed 0 bases from V and 2 bases from J, with 7 bases in between. Germline V gene data show CDR1 as SGDLS and CDR2 as YYNGEE. CDR3 region: CASSVEANTDTQYF. CDR3 sequence (DNA): TGTGCCAGCAGCGTAGAGGCCAACACAGATACGCAGTATTTT.

The CDR3 spells CASSAGTSGAPTLSYEQYF. The CDR3 coding sequence is TGTGCCAGCAGCGCCGGGACTAGCGGAGCCCCCACCCTCTCCTACGAGCAGTACTTC. J is TRBJ2-7 and V is TRBV21-1; the table assigns TRBD2, which was not confirmed against the DNA. TRBV21-1 is flagged as a pseudogene. This CDR3 is 19 amino acids long.

The gene calls are TRBV30 and TRBJ2-5, with a possible D match to TRBD1 (6 bases). The CDR3 has 14 amino acids. Trimming took 4 bases from V and 1 from J, leaving 13 bases between them. CDR1 GTSNPN and CDR2 SVGIG come from the germline V gene (reference sequence). The DNA of the CDR3 is TGTGCCTGGAATTCATTGGGGGCCCAAGAGACCCAGTACTTC. Its translation: CAWNSLGAQETQYF.

This chain connects TRBV6-1 to TRBJ1-4; tentatively, D is TRBD1 (6 bases). Trimming removed 7 bases at V and 4 bases at J, with 16 bases between. The CDR3 has 15 amino acids. CDR1 and CDR2 (germline): MNHNS, SASEGT. CDR3 nucleotide sequence: TGTGCCAGCAATCACGAGACAGGAGATAATGAAAAACTGTTTTTT. It yields the protein CASNHETGDNEKLFF.

The rearrangement links TRBV9 to TRBJ2-3; the match to TRBD1 covers 11 bases. V shed 6 bases and J 2 bases; nucleotides not matched to a gene: 5. CDR1 is SGDLS, CDR2 YYNGEE, per germline. CDR3 length: 15 amino acids. The CDR3 spells CASTRTGGDTDTQYF. In nucleotides, the CDR3 is TGTGCCAGCACCCGGACAGGGGGCGACACAGATACGCAGTATTTT.

The chain recombines TRBV4-1 with TRBJ2-7; 13 bases are a match to TRBD2. The germline V gene has CDR1 MGHRA and CDR2 YSYEKL. V trimming: 4 bases; J trimming: 4 bases; junction bases outside the gene matches: 13. This CDR3 comprises 18 residues. The CDR3 bases are TGCGCCAGCAGCCTCCGGACTAGCGGGAGTAAAATCGGGTACGAGCAGTACTTC. Translating gives CASSLRTSGSKIGYEQYF.

J is TRBJ2-3 and V is TRBV4-2; the D gene is possibly TRBD1 (5 bases). Germline V lookup: CDR1 LGHNA, CDR2 YNFKEQ. The CDR3 is 16 amino acids. V dropped 2 bases and J dropped 4 bases, with 16 bases sitting between them. DNA for the CDR3: TGTGCCAGCAGCCAACCAGCGAGTCTAGGGGCAGATACGCAGTATTTT. Translating it yields CASSQPASLGADTQYF.

The gene calls are TRBV4-1 and TRBJ2-7; D gene ambiguous. CDR3 length: 13 residues. V dropped 5 bases and J dropped 1 base, with 9 bases sitting between them. Germline CDR1 reads MGHRA; CDR2 reads YSYEKL. Here the CDR3 reads CASSRSGSYEQYF. The CDR3 DNA is TGCGCCAGCAGCAGGAGTGGTTCCTACGAGCAGTACTTC.

This sequence joins TRBV4-3 and TRBJ2-5; TRBD1 is a possible D gene (6 bases). The CDR3 is 14 residues long. Germline loops: CDR1 LGHNA, CDR2 YSLEER. Trimming removed 4 bases at V and 3 bases at J, with 12 bases between. The CDR3 protein is CASSRYTGKETQYF. In DNA, the CDR3 is TGCGCCAGCAGCCGATATACAGGGAAAGAGACCCAGTACTTC.

V usage is TRBV7-9 and J usage is TRBJ2-2; 9 bases agree with TRBD1. The CDR3 covers 19 residues. Germline CDR1 SEHNR, CDR2 FQNEAQ (reference sequence). The J segment lost 0 bases and the V segment lost 2 bases, leaving 10 bases of the junction unmatched. In DNA form, the CDR3 reads TGTGCCAGCAGCTTAACAGGGGGCTATGGTACATCGAACACCGGGGAGCTGTTTTTT. Its protein is CASSLTGGYGTSNTGELFF.

As to this clone: Additional DNA sequences in this sample encode the identical CDR3. This chain joins TRBV6-6 and TRBJ2-7, with a tentative D call TRBD1 (5 bases). V was pared by 0 bases and J by 1 base, with 10 bases between. CDR3 length equals 15 residues. CDR1 and CDR2 from the germline V gene are MNHNY and SVGAGI (reference sequence). CDR3 sequence: CASSYSDSLSYEQYF. The CDR3 nucleotides are TGTGCCAGCAGTTACTCCGACAGCCTTTCCTACGAGCAGTACTTC.